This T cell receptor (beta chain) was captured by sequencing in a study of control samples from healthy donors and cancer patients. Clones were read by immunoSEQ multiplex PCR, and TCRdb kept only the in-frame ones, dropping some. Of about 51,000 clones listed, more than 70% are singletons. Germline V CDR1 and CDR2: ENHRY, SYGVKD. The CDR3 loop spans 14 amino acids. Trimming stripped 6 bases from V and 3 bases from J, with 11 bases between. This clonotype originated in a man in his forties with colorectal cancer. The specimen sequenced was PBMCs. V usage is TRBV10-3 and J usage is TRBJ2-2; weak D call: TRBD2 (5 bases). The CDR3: CAISPGIHTGELFF. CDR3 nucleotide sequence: TGTGCCATCAGCCCCGGGATTCACACCGGGGAGCTGTTTTTT.